The present entry profiles one T cell receptor (beta chain) with its context. The antigen is undetermined. These data are taken from a study of a mutant IDH1 vaccine in newly diagnosed glioma. The study, taken as a whole, reports: Pseudoprogression appeared independent of alterations in top peripheral clonotypes.

Time point in this sample: week 47, end of study. Mutant IDH1 20-mer peptide, at 300 ug, made up each vaccine dose, with topical imiquimod. Patients came in for eight vaccinations, in weeks 1, 3, 5, 7, 11, 15, 19 and 23. Tumors from donors were new WHO grade 3 or 4 IDH1-mutant astrocytomas with ATRX loss. The ends were cut back, 3 bases at V and 2 bases at J, with 14 bases in the middle. The germline V gene has CDR1 SGHRS and CDR2 YFSETQ. This CDR3 has 16 amino acids. Generated by immunoSEQ multiplex PCR, the TCRdb table keeps only in-frame clones and is missing some. The table includes approximately 56,000 clones, less than 70% detected once.

The sequencing used peripheral blood mononuclear cells (PBMCs), collected from a glioma patient whose treatment included an IDH1 peptide vaccine. V and J are TRBV5-1 and TRBJ2-2; possible D gene TRBD1, 6 bases. The receptor comes from a middle-aged man with glioma. Some clones in this sample may be carry-over from other donors' samples. The CDR3 is CASSSMPGTNTGELFF. As DNA, the CDR3 is TGCGCCAGCAGCTCCATGCCAGGGACAAACACCGGGGAGCTGTTTTTT. The full variable domain, with the rest looked up from reference TRBV5-1 and TRBJ2-2, is KAGVTQTPRYLIKTRGQQVTLSCSPISGHRSVSWYQQTPGQGLQFLFEYFSETQRNKGNFPGRFSGRQFSNSRSEMNVSTLELGDSALYLCASSSMPGTNTGELFFGEGSRLTVL.